Following are 28 T cell receptor beta chains from one sample sequenced in a study of blood T cell repertoires in COVID-19. Some clones are missing from TCRdb's copy, which holds only in-frame ones; the method was immunoSEQ multiplex PCR. The sample includes over 150,000 clones, roughly 84% of them seen just once. The sequenced sample was PBMCs or T cells enriched from blood (not recorded which). These receptors came from a man in his forties who had recovered from COVID-19.

The chain combines TRBV6-5 with TRBJ1-5, with D possibly matching TRBD1 (5 bases). The CDR3 consists of 16 residues. V shed 2 bases and J shed 5 bases, with 16 bases lying between them. Germline assignment: CDR1 MNHEY and CDR2 SVGAGI. The CDR3 region has the DNA TGTGCCAGCAGTTACAAGGGTTCAGGGAAGGATCAGCCCCAGCATTTT. This gives the protein CASSYKGSGKDQPQHF.

The CDR3 loop reads CASKQGYTEAFF. In DNA, the CDR3 is TGTGCCAGCAAACAGGGTTACACTGAAGCTTTCTTT. The chain is built from TRBV6-5 and TRBJ1-1, with D perhaps matching TRBD1 (6 bases). With 7 bases removed from V and 3 bases from J, the gap between germline ends came to 9 bases. This CDR3 region has 12 residues. CDR1 is MNHEY and CDR2 is SVGAGI in the germline V gene.

V and J are TRBV12-3 or TRBV12-4 and TRBJ1-1; a weak D match, TRBD1 (6 bases). V was pared by 3 bases and J by 12 bases, with 11 bases between. This CDR3 contains 11 residues. The CDR3 sequence is CASSFSGDPFF. As DNA, the CDR3 is TGTGCCAGCAGTTTTTCAGGGGATCCTTTCTTT.

The V gene is TRBV19, the J gene TRBJ2-7; D possibly corresponds to TRBD1 (7 bases). Germline V gene sequence: CDR1 LNHDA, CDR2 SQIVND (reference sequence). CDR3 size: 14 residues. Deletions cut 7 bases from V and 2 bases from J, with 15 bases between. The CDR3 sequence is CASTQGGPTYEQYF. The CDR3 region has the DNA TGTGCCAGTACCCAGGGGGGACCGACCTACGAGCAGTACTTC.

The rearrangement uses TRBV27 and TRBJ1-5; the D gene is possibly TRBD1 (5 bases). The V gene lost 0 bases and the J gene lost 6 bases, with 6 bases spanning the gap. CDR1 MNHEY and CDR2 SMNVEV come from the germline V gene (reference sequence). The CDR3 sequence is 13 residues long. CDR3 DNA sequence: TGTGCCAGCAGTTTATCGGGGGGTCAGCCCCAGCATTTT. It translates to CASSLSGGQPQHF.

The table lists this clone with a few counts. V gene TRBV13 combines with J gene TRBJ2-1, with 15 bases fitting TRBD2. Germline CDR1 and CDR2: PRHDT and FYEKMQ (reference sequence). Trimming at V came to 3 bases and at J to 3 bases, leaving 3 bases not matched to a gene. The CDR3 sequence is 17 residues long. CDR3 residues: CASSFGTSGGFYNEQFF. The CDR3 DNA is TGTGCCAGCAGCTTCGGGACTAGCGGGGGGTTCTACAATGAGCAGTTCTTC.

This chain joins TRBV7-2 and TRBJ1-2, with TRBD1 matching 9 bases. V gave up 5 bases and J gave up 7 bases; unmatched junction bases: 5. The CDR3 length is 13 residues. Germline CDR1 and CDR2: SGHTA and FQGNSA. The CDR3 DNA is TGTGCCAGCAGCGGACAGGGGAAGGGTGGCTACACCTTC. It specifies CASSGQGKGGYTF.

CDR3 bases: TGCAGCGTTGCCCACGGTTCCAATGAGCAGTTCTTC. Its protein is CSVAHGSNEQFF. V gene TRBV29-1 combines with J gene TRBJ2-1; D gene unclear. The length of the CDR3 is 12 residues. Trimming stripped 4 bases from V and 6 bases from J, with 10 bases between. Germline V gene data show CDR1 as SQVTM and CDR2 as ANQGSEA.

V is TRBV4-3 and J is TRBJ1-2, with 11 nucleotides matching TRBD1. J gave up 4 bases and V 3 bases, and 1 base lay outside the gene matches. Germline loops: CDR1 LGHNA, CDR2 YSLEER. The CDR3 runs 14 residues. The CDR3 DNA sequence: TGCGCCAGCAGCCAGGACAGGGGGCCCTATGGCTACACCTTC. Amino acids: CASSQDRGPYGYTF.

Note on this clone: Additional DNA sequences in this sample encode the identical CDR3. The V and J genes are TRBV5-4 and TRBJ1-2, with 8 bases matching TRBD1. Germline loops: CDR1 SGHNT, CDR2 YYREEE (reference sequence). The length of the CDR3 is 13 residues. J lost 7 bases, V lost 4 bases, and 6 bases had no gene match. The CDR3 is CASSLDRGGGYTF. The CDR3 nucleotides read TGTGCCAGCAGCCTAGACAGGGGTGGTGGCTACACCTTC.

This chain links TRBV28 with TRBJ2-1, with 9 bases matching TRBD1. Germline CDR1 and CDR2: MDHEN and SYDVKM. V dropped 6 bases and J dropped 8; count of bases not matched to a gene: 8. The CDR3 loop spans 14 amino acids. CDR3 in DNA: TGTGCCAGCAGCCCGGGACAGGGAAGGGATGAGCAGTTCTTC. This encodes CASSPGQGRDEQFF.

This clone has more than one count but fewer than ten. This chain links TRBV30 with TRBJ1-6; 7 bases map to TRBD1. Germline V gives CDR1 GTSNPN, CDR2 SVGIG (reference sequence). After removal of 3 bases from V and 8 bases from J, the junction contained 10 bases not matched to a gene. This CDR3 has 15 residues. CDR3 amino acids: CAWSAYQGGDSPLHF. For the CDR3, the DNA is TGTGCCTGGAGCGCTTATCAGGGGGGAGATTCACCCCTCCACTTT.

The rearrangement uses TRBV5-1 and TRBJ1-2, with D perhaps matching TRBD1 (5 bases). Germline V gene sequence: CDR1 SGHRS, CDR2 YFSETQ. Trimming stripped 0 bases from V and 0 bases from J, with 18 bases between. This CDR3 is built from 18 residues. CDR3 loop: CASSLDGAANSANYGYTF. CDR3 coding DNA: TGCGCCAGCAGCTTGGATGGGGCAGCCAACTCAGCTAACTATGGCTACACCTTC.

The chain employs TRBV7-9 and TRBJ1-6; D ambiguous. Germline V gene sequence: CDR1 SEHNR, CDR2 FQNEAQ (reference sequence). CDR3 size: 13 residues. Trimming removed 2 bases from V and 11 bases from J, with 10 bases in between. The CDR3 DNA reads TGTGCCAGCAGCTTAACGGGTGTGGCACCCCTCCACTTT. Protein sequence: CASSLTGVAPLHF.

The chain carries TRBV24-1 and TRBJ2-3; D unclear. Looked up from germline, CDR1 is KGHDR and CDR2 is SFDVKD. Deletions cut 9 bases from V and 0 bases from J, with 9 bases between. The CDR3 extends over 13 amino acids. The CDR3 coding sequence is TGTGCCACCCGAGGAACTAGCACAGATACGCAGTATTTT. Translated, it gives CATRGTSTDTQYF.

This chain connects TRBV6-5 to TRBJ2-7, with TRBD2 matching over 10 bases. This CDR3 has 13 residues. Trimming removed 6 bases from V and 7 bases from J; junction bases left unmatched: 6. From germline, CDR1 is MNHEY and CDR2 SVGAGI. CDR3 residues: CASRVAGGGEQYF. The CDR3 region has the DNA TGTGCCAGCAGGGTAGCGGGGGGCGGGGAGCAGTACTTC.

The CDR3 coding sequence is TGTGCCAGCAGCGCCGGGACAGGATTCTCTGGAAACACCATATATTTT. Its protein is CASSAGTGFSGNTIYF. The rearrangement uses TRBV9 and TRBJ1-3; TRBD1 matches 8 bases. The CDR3 is 16 amino acids. Unmatched junction bases numbered 5, after V lost 3 bases and J lost 0 bases. Germline values: CDR1 SGDLS, CDR2 YYNGEE.

The chain links TRBV7-9 to TRBJ2-5; the D gene is possibly TRBD2 (7 bases). V was pared by 2 bases and J by 4 bases, with 17 bases between. The germline CDR1 and CDR2 sequences are SEHNR and FQNEAQ (reference sequence). This CDR3 region has 16 residues. The DNA for the CDR3 is TGTGCCAGCAGCTTACGAGGCGGGGGCGGAGGAGAGACCCAGTACTTC. It yields the protein CASSLRGGGGGETQYF.

This chain links TRBV28 with TRBJ2-7; D is perhaps TRBD1 (6 bases). V was pared by 6 bases and J by 6 bases, with 15 bases between. This CDR3 contains 13 residues. Germline V CDR1 and CDR2: MDHEN, SYDVKM. The CDR3 DNA reads as TGTGCCAGCAGATACCGACAAGGGGGCGAGCAGTACTTC. Amino acids: CASRYRQGGEQYF.

This clone was seen a handful of times. The chain uses TRBV30 and TRBJ1-5; D uncertain. Germline V gives CDR1 GTSNPN, CDR2 SVGIG (reference sequence). There are 14 residues in the CDR3. Trimming took 1 base from V and 2 from J, leaving 9 bases between them. The CDR3 nucleotides read TGTGCCTGGAGTGGGAGAGGCGGCAATCAGCCCCAGCATTTT. Its translation is CAWSGRGGNQPQHF.

The rearrangement joins TRBV2 to TRBJ1-1, with D possibly matching TRBD1 (6 bases). The CDR3 covers 13 residues. The germline V gene encodes CDR1 SNHLY and CDR2 FYNNEI. Trimming removed 6 bases at V and 4 bases at J, with 12 bases between. The CDR3, as DNA: TGTGCCAGCAGCGGACAGTCCGGCACTGAAGCTTTCTTT. This translates into CASSGQSGTEAFF.

The gene calls are TRBV3-1 (or the pseudogene TRBV3-2) and TRBJ1-2; no reliable D call. V was pared by 2 bases and J by 8 bases, with 18 bases between. Germline lookup yields CDR1 LGHDT and CDR2 YNNKEL (reference sequence). The CDR3 totals 15 residues. This CDR3 reads CASSQRGGASGGYTF. The CDR3 nucleotides read TGTGCCAGCAGCCAACGGGGAGGCGCGAGCGGCGGCTACACCTTC.

V usage is TRBV9 and J usage is TRBJ2-2, with no clear D. The germline gives CDR1 SGDLS, CDR2 YYNGEE. Trimming cost V 2 bases and J 1 base, with 6 bases left between them. The CDR3 is made up of 14 amino acids. The CDR3 sequence is CASSVTLNTGELFF. The CDR3 DNA sequence: TGTGCCAGCAGCGTCACTCTGAACACCGGGGAGCTGTTTTTT. The full variable domain, in which reference TRBV9 and TRBJ2-2 provide the parts outside the CDR3, is DSGVTQTPKHLITATGQRVTLRCSPRSGDLSVYWYQQSLDQGLQFLIQYYNGEERAKGNILERFSAQQFPDLHSELNLSSLELGDSALYFCASSVTLNTGELFFGEGSRLTVL.

This chain links TRBV12-3 or TRBV12-4 with TRBJ2-2; maybe TRBD1 (5 bases). The length of the CDR3 is 13 residues. Trimming took off 6 bases at V and 3 bases at J, with 8 bases between the two ends. The CDR3 DNA reads as TGTGCCAGCAGCTCAGGGTACACCGGGGAGCTGTTTTTT. It codes for CASSSGYTGELFF.

The V gene is TRBV5-4, the J gene TRBJ1-4; D gene ambiguous. Germline values: CDR1 SGHNT, CDR2 YYREEE (reference sequence). This CDR3 spans 16 amino acids. Trimming left V 0 bases short and J 0 bases short, with 9 bases between. The CDR3 region is CASSLAGSPTNEKLFF. CDR3 nucleotides: TGTGCCAGCAGCTTGGCCGGGAGCCCAACTAATGAAAAACTGTTTTTT.

The chain employs TRBV3-1 (or the pseudogene TRBV3-2) and TRBJ1-2; D uncertain. The CDR3 is made up of 15 amino acids. Germline values: CDR1 LGHDT, CDR2 YNNKEL (reference sequence). Trimming pared 1 base from V and 2 bases from J, leaving 11 bases between. CDR3 bases: TGTGCCAGCAGCCAAGCCCCGAGCAACAACTATGGCTACACCTTC. Its protein is CASSQAPSNNYGYTF.

The chain combines TRBV4-1 with TRBJ1-1; 9 bases match TRBD1. CDR3 length: 14 amino acids. Germline loops: CDR1 MGHRA, CDR2 YSYEKL. V was clipped by 6 bases and J by 2 bases; unmatched bases: 4. CDR3 residues: CASRQQGANTEAFF. The CDR3 bases are TGCGCCAGCAGACAACAGGGGGCAAACACTGAAGCTTTCTTT.

This clone occurred once. V usage is TRBV2 and J usage is TRBJ1-3; maybe TRBD1 (5 bases). Trimming left V 6 bases short and J 4 bases short, with 13 bases between. Germline V gene lookup returns CDR1 SNHLY and CDR2 FYNNEI. The CDR3 extends over 14 amino acids. The CDR3 loop reads CASSIGVAGNTIYF. The CDR3, as DNA: TGTGCCAGCAGCATAGGGGTTGCGGGAAACACCATATATTTT.